The rows below give T cell receptor beta chains drawn from one sample of a study of T-cell memory formation after mild COVID-19. TCRdb used MiXCR to reprocess the 5' RACE reads, holding one entry per CDR3 protein. The table has about 290,000 distinct CDR3 sequences, 15% to 20% seen once; the top ten hold 22%. Specimen: PBMCs or a T cell subset sorted from them (not recorded which). The receptors stem from a man in his late teens or twenties who had mild COVID-19 (a few samples of this study predate the infection). Cell type and time point are not known. Each CDR3 is given with its conserved first and last residue. The D gene is left open where the match is weak. Clone size, where shown, is once, few, many, or a class for clones that have expanded.

D gene: TRBD1; clone size: few; V gene: TRBV18; J gene: TRBJ2-7; CDR3 DNA: TGTGCCAGCTCTCTCCGACAGGGGAGCGTCTACGAGCAGTACTTC; CDR3 protein: CASSLRQGSVYEQYF
D gene: -; clone size: few; V gene: TRBV10-3; J gene: TRBJ2-7; CDR3 DNA: TGTGCCATCAGTGGGTACGCCGGCTCCTACGAGCAGTACTTC; CDR3 protein: CAISGYAGSYEQYF
D gene: -; clone size: -; V gene: TRBV5-1; J gene: TRBJ1-1; CDR3 DNA: TGCGCCAGCAGCCCGGGGCCCGGGAGAGGTACTGAAGCTTTCTTT; CDR3 protein: CASSPGPGRGTEAFF
D gene: TRBD2; clone size: many; V gene: TRBV12-3/TRBV12-4; J gene: TRBJ2-5; CDR3 DNA: TGTGCCAGCTCCGGGGCGGGGGGCCGAATAGAGACCCAGTACTTC; CDR3 protein: CASSGAGGRIETQYF
D gene: TRBD1; clone size: many; V gene: TRBV5-4; J gene: TRBJ2-1; CDR3 DNA: TGTGCCAGCAGCCCTCGGACAGGGAACTACAATGAGCAGTTCTTC; CDR3 protein: CASSPRTGNYNEQFF
D gene: -; clone size: few; V gene: TRBV7-3; J gene: TRBJ2-3; CDR3 DNA: TGTGCCAGCAGAAAGCTAGGGACTGCGCCGCAGTATTTT; CDR3 protein: CASRKLGTAPQYF
D gene: -; clone size: -; V gene: TRBV27; J gene: TRBJ2-2; CDR3 DNA: TGTGCCAGCAGTTTTTTCGGCGGGGAGCTGTTTTTT; CDR3 protein: CASSFFGGELFF
D gene: -; clone size: -; V gene: TRBV20-1; J gene: TRBJ2-3; CDR3 DNA: TGCAGTGCTAGGAGTAGCACAGATACGCAGTATTTT; CDR3 protein: CSARSSTDTQYF
D gene: TRBD1; clone size: -; V gene: TRBV4-1; J gene: TRBJ2-3; CDR3 DNA: TGCGCCAGCAGCCTTACGACAGGGGCGGGCGATACGCAGTATTTT; CDR3 protein: CASSLTTGAGDTQYF
D gene: TRBD1; clone size: -; V gene: TRBV7-2; J gene: TRBJ1-1; CDR3 DNA: TGTGCCAGCAGCTCCCACCCGACAGGGTTGAACACTGAAGCTTTCTTT; CDR3 protein: CASSSHPTGLNTEAFF
D gene: TRBD2; clone size: many; V gene: TRBV10-2; J gene: TRBJ2-7; CDR3 DNA: TGCGCCAGCAGTGAGGCCCTAGCGGAACTGTCCTACGAGCAGTACTTC; CDR3 protein: CASSEALAELSYEQYF
D gene: TRBD1; clone size: few; V gene: TRBV12-3/TRBV12-4; J gene: TRBJ1-2; CDR3 DNA: TGTGCCAGCATCAAGGGTACAGGGGGGATGGCTACCGGCTACACCTTC; CDR3 protein: CASIKGTGGMATGYTF
D gene: -; clone size: -; V gene: TRBV6-2/TRBV6-3; J gene: TRBJ2-1; CDR3 DNA: TGTGCCAGCAGTTATAATCATGAGCAGTTCTTC; CDR3 protein: CASSYNHEQFF
D gene: TRBD1; clone size: few; V gene: TRBV6-2/TRBV6-3; J gene: TRBJ1-2; CDR3 DNA: TGTGCCAGCAGTTACCCATCCCGGGACAGGGGGCGATACTATGGCTACACCTTC; CDR3 protein: CASSYPSRDRGRYYGYTF
D gene: -; clone size: few; V gene: TRBV5-1; J gene: TRBJ1-2; CDR3 DNA: TGCGCCAGCAGCCGCGAGGGCCAGGGTGGCTACACCTTC; CDR3 protein: CASSREGQGGYTF
D gene: TRBD2; clone size: -; V gene: TRBV7-3; J gene: TRBJ2-1; CDR3 DNA: TGTGCCAGCAGCTTAAGGCTAGCGGCTTACAATGAGCAGTTCTTC; CDR3 protein: CASSLRLAAYNEQFF
D gene: -; clone size: few; V gene: TRBV6-2/TRBV6-3; J gene: TRBJ2-1; CDR3 DNA: TGTGCCAGCGACAACAGGGTAAGGGCTTTCTACAATGAGCAGTTCTTC; CDR3 protein: CASDNRVRAFYNEQFF
D gene: -; clone size: -; V gene: TRBV4-1; J gene: TRBJ2-5; CDR3 DNA: TGCGCCAGCAGCTATACCGCGCGGGCACAAGAGACCCAGTACTTC; CDR3 protein: CASSYTARAQETQYF
D gene: -; clone size: -; V gene: TRBV29-1; J gene: TRBJ2-1; CDR3 DNA: TGCAGCGTTGAATTTCCGGTTACTTACAATGAGCAGTTCTTC; CDR3 protein: CSVEFPVTYNEQFF
D gene: -; clone size: few; V gene: TRBV5-1; J gene: TRBJ2-7; CDR3 DNA: TGCGCCAGCAGCTCGAAAGGCGATGGGGGGTCCTACGAGCAGTACTTC; CDR3 protein: CASSSKGDGGSYEQYF
D gene: -; clone size: -; V gene: TRBV24-1; J gene: TRBJ1-3; CDR3 DNA: TGTGCCACCAGTGTCGCGTCAGGGGTTGGAAACACCATATATTTT; CDR3 protein: CATSVASGVGNTIYF
D gene: -; clone size: few; V gene: TRBV10-3; J gene: TRBJ2-5; CDR3 DNA: TGTGCCATCAGTGGACCCAGGGGCCAAGAGACCCAGTACTTC; CDR3 protein: CAISGPRGQETQYF
D gene: TRBD2; clone size: few; V gene: TRBV5-1; J gene: TRBJ2-5; CDR3 DNA: TGCGCCAGCAGCTCTCCCGCCTCGACTAGCCTGGAGACCCAGTACTTC; CDR3 protein: CASSSPASTSLETQYF
D gene: -; clone size: -; V gene: TRBV15; J gene: TRBJ2-3; CDR3 DNA: TGTGCCACCAGCAGAGAGGCGGGAGATACGCAGTATTTT; CDR3 protein: CATSREAGDTQYF
D gene: -; clone size: few; V gene: TRBV7-3; J gene: TRBJ2-1; CDR3 DNA: TGTGCCAGCAGCCTCGGTTCAGACTACAATGAGCAGTTCTTC; CDR3 protein: CASSLGSDYNEQFF
D gene: TRBD1; clone size: -; V gene: TRBV10-1; J gene: TRBJ1-5; CDR3 DNA: TGCGCCAGCAGTGAGCCGGACAGGGGTAATCAGCCCCAGCATTTT; CDR3 protein: CASSEPDRGNQPQHF
D gene: TRBD1; clone size: few; V gene: TRBV6-5; J gene: TRBJ2-3; CDR3 DNA: TGTGCCAGCAGTTTTAGAACCGGGACAGTATACACAGATACGCAGTATTTT; CDR3 protein: CASSFRTGTVYTDTQYF
D gene: -; clone size: -; V gene: TRBV29-1; J gene: TRBJ2-1; CDR3 DNA: TGCAGCGTACGCAGGGACGGTGAGCAGTTCTTC; CDR3 protein: CSVRRDGEQFF
D gene: -; clone size: many; V gene: TRBV4-3; J gene: TRBJ2-7; CDR3 DNA: TGCGCCAGCAGCCAAGACTTAAATTACGAGCAGTACTTC; CDR3 protein: CASSQDLNYEQYF
D gene: -; clone size: -; V gene: TRBV6-5; J gene: TRBJ2-3; CDR3 DNA: TGTGCCAGCAGTCTAGACCCTTCTAGCACAGATACGCAGTATTTT; CDR3 protein: CASSLDPSSTDTQYF
D gene: -; clone size: -; V gene: TRBV20-1; J gene: TRBJ1-1; CDR3 DNA: TGCAGTGCCCTTCCTGTGAACACTGAAGCTTTCTTT; CDR3 protein: CSALPVNTEAFF
D gene: -; clone size: -; V gene: TRBV7-7; J gene: TRBJ2-7; CDR3 DNA: TGTGCCAGCAGCTTAGGACGGGGACCAACCTACGAGCAGTACTTC; CDR3 protein: CASSLGRGPTYEQYF
D gene: -; clone size: -; V gene: TRBV12-3/TRBV12-4; J gene: TRBJ2-1; CDR3 DNA: TGTGCCAGCAGCCAAAAGCCCAATGAGCAGTTCTTC; CDR3 protein: CASSQKPNEQFF
D gene: TRBD1; clone size: few; V gene: TRBV12-3/TRBV12-4; J gene: TRBJ2-5; CDR3 DNA: TGTGCCAGCAGTTTTTGGACAGGGGTCGAGGAGACCCAGTACTTC; CDR3 protein: CASSFWTGVEETQYF
D gene: -; clone size: -; V gene: TRBV5-6; J gene: TRBJ2-5; CDR3 DNA: TGTGCCAGCAGCGAAGCGGGCCAGGAGGTCGAGACCCAGTACTTC; CDR3 protein: CASSEAGQEVETQYF
D gene: TRBD1; clone size: -; V gene: TRBV7-8; J gene: TRBJ1-5; CDR3 DNA: TGTGCCAGCGCACAGGGGGTACCTCTTAACGATCAGCCCCAGCATTTT; CDR3 protein: CASAQGVPLNDQPQHF
D gene: -; clone size: -; V gene: TRBV5-1; J gene: TRBJ1-6; CDR3 DNA: TGCGCCAGCAGCTTGGCCGCGGCGGGCGGATCCTATAATTCACCCCTCCACTTT; CDR3 protein: CASSLAAAGGSYNSPLHF
D gene: -; clone size: few; V gene: TRBV12-3/TRBV12-4; J gene: TRBJ2-5; CDR3 DNA: TGTGCCACCGCGGTGGGAGAGACCCAGTACTTC; CDR3 protein: CATAVGETQYF
D gene: -; clone size: -; V gene: TRBV7-9; J gene: TRBJ2-1; CDR3 DNA: TGTGCCAGCAGCCCCGGGGCTTCGACCTACAATGAGCAGTTCTTC; CDR3 protein: CASSPGASTYNEQFF
D gene: TRBD2; clone size: few; V gene: TRBV20-1; J gene: TRBJ2-7; CDR3 DNA: TGCAGTGCTAGTTCACCTCTAGCGGGGAGCTACGAGCAGTACTTC; CDR3 protein: CSASSPLAGSYEQYF
D gene: -; clone size: -; V gene: TRBV4-1; J gene: TRBJ1-6; CDR3 DNA: TGCGCCAGCAGCAGGCACCTCTCTTCGGACCTCCACTTT; CDR3 protein: CASSRHLSSDLHF
D gene: TRBD2; clone size: -; V gene: TRBV7-3; J gene: TRBJ2-5; CDR3 DNA: TGTGCCAGCAGCGGGGGGGACGGGATCGAGACCCAGTACTTC; CDR3 protein: CASSGGDGIETQYF
D gene: TRBD2; clone size: many; V gene: TRBV7-2; J gene: TRBJ2-7; CDR3 DNA: TGTGCCAGCAGCCGACTAGCGGGGGACACCTACGAGCAGTACTTC; CDR3 protein: CASSRLAGDTYEQYF
D gene: TRBD1; clone size: -; V gene: TRBV25-1; J gene: TRBJ2-1; CDR3 DNA: TGTGCCAGCAGTACCCCCCGGACAGGGGACAATGAGCAGTTCTTC; CDR3 protein: CASSTPRTGDNEQFF
D gene: TRBD2; clone size: -; V gene: TRBV7-2; J gene: TRBJ2-3; CDR3 DNA: TGTGCCAGCAGCTTAGGGGAGGGGTTTGGGCACACGCAGTATTTT; CDR3 protein: CASSLGEGFGHTQYF
D gene: -; clone size: -; V gene: TRBV4-1; J gene: TRBJ2-1; CDR3 DNA: TGCGCCAGCAGCACGACAACTAGCCCATCCTACAATGAGCAGTTCTTC; CDR3 protein: CASSTTTSPSYNEQFF
D gene: TRBD2; clone size: few; V gene: TRBV4-3; J gene: TRBJ2-3; CDR3 DNA: TGCGCCAGCAGCCGTTGGACTAGCGGGGACGAACGGGATACGCAGTATTTT; CDR3 protein: CASSRWTSGDERDTQYF
D gene: -; clone size: many; V gene: TRBV7-2; J gene: TRBJ2-5; CDR3 DNA: TGTGCCAGCAGCTTAGCGAGTACTAGTGGCGCCCAAGAGACCCAGTACTTC; CDR3 protein: CASSLASTSGAQETQYF
D gene: TRBD1; clone size: few; V gene: TRBV6-6; J gene: TRBJ1-6; CDR3 DNA: TGTGCCAGCAGCGACGCGGGACAGGGACTATCACCCCTCCACTTT; CDR3 protein: CASSDAGQGLSPLHF